This is a list of T cell receptor beta chains from one sample in a study of T cell repertoires in cytomegalovirus infection. One entry per CDR3 protein results from TCRdb running MiXCR on the reads. The sample consists of 85,000 to 130,000 distinct CDR3 sequences, about 25% of them appearing once. The material sequenced was CD8+ T cells from PBMCs. The receptors here all came from a human donor in good health (CMV status not recorded). Some clones in this sample may be carry-over from other donors' samples. Both conserved end residues are part of each CDR3. D genes are given only for firm matches. Rows may omit the clone size; those that give it use once, few, many or a size class.

V gene	J gene	clone size	D gene	CDR3 DNA	CDR3 protein
TRBV9	TRBJ2-1	.	.	TGTGCCAGCAGCGTAGCGGACAATGAGCAGTTCTTC	CASSVADNEQFF
TRBV11-2	TRBJ1-2	medium-sized	TRBD1	TGTGCCAGCAGCCCAGGGGGTTTGAGAGGCTACACCTTC	CASSPGGLRGYTF
TRBV7-8	TRBJ2-1	.	.	TGTGCCAGCAGCTTTGTCGTCGGGGGTCCCTACAATGAGCAGTTCTTC	CASSFVVGGPYNEQFF
TRBV7-2	TRBJ1-1	many	.	TGTGCCAGCAGCTTAAGGGGACAAATTGACACTGAAGCTTTCTTT	CASSLRGQIDTEAFF
TRBV6-1	TRBJ2-4	many	.	TGTGCCAGCACTAACTCCTGGGGTTCCAAAAACATTCAGTACTTC	CASTNSWGSKNIQYF
TRBV12-5	TRBJ2-1	few	TRBD2	TGTGCTAGTGGTTTGCGAAGCGGGGAATACAATGAGCAGTTCTTC	CASGLRSGEYNEQFF
TRBV28	TRBJ2-7	few	TRBD1	TGTGCCAGCAGTTTTGGGACAGGGGGTGGCGAGCAGTACTTC	CASSFGTGGGEQYF
TRBV27	TRBJ2-7	.	.	TGTGCCAGCACCCAGGGCCGGGACCCCTCCTACGAGCAGTACTTC	CASTQGRDPSYEQYF
TRBV5-3	TRBJ2-7	.	TRBD1	TGTGCCAGCAGCCTTGCGACAGGGACAGGTTACGTGCAGTACTTC	CASSLATGTGYVQYF
TRBV5-6	TRBJ2-7	few	.	TGTGCCAGCAGCTTGGTGGGCCGTTCCTACGAGCAGTACTTC	CASSLVGRSYEQYF
TRBV5-5	TRBJ1-5	once	TRBD1	TGTGCCAGCAGCTGGGATTTCGGGACAGATCAGCCCCAGCATTTT	CASSWDFGTDQPQHF
TRBV4-2	TRBJ2-3	.	TRBD2	TGTGCCAGCACCCTGACTAGCGGGGGGGTCAGCGCGCAGTATTTT	CASTLTSGGVSAQYF
TRBV28	TRBJ2-7	.	.	TGTGCCAGCAGTTTATCCGGACGCCTGAGCTCCTACGAGCAGTACTTC	CASSLSGRLSSYEQYF
TRBV5-5	TRBJ2-1	.	TRBD1	TGTGCCAGCAGCCACATGGGACAGGGTAAAAATGAGCAGTTCTTC	CASSHMGQGKNEQFF
TRBV6-5	TRBJ1-1	.	.	TGTGCCAGCAGTTACTCGATTGGACAAATTAACACTGAAGCTTTCTTT	CASSYSIGQINTEAFF
TRBV7-3	TRBJ1-1	.	.	TGTGCCAGCAGCCCAGCGGACGGCTCGAACACTGAAGCTTTCTTT	CASSPADGSNTEAFF
TRBV30	TRBJ2-7	.	.	TGTGCCTGGAGTCTGGGCGAAGGCTCCTACGAGCAGTACTTC	CAWSLGEGSYEQYF
TRBV6-6	TRBJ1-1	.	.	TGTGCCAGCAGGAGCCGGGACACTTTTATGAACACTGAAGCTTTCTTT	CASRSRDTFMNTEAFF
TRBV5-1	TRBJ1-1	.	TRBD1	TGCGCCAGCAGCTTGGTGGCGACAGGGCCGAACACTGAAGCTTTCTTT	CASSLVATGPNTEAFF
TRBV27	TRBJ1-6	.	TRBD1	TGTGCCAGCAGTCTGGACAGGACAGATTCACCCCTCCACTTT	CASSLDRTDSPLHF
TRBV20-1	TRBJ2-5	few	TRBD2	TGCAGTGCGACTTCACTAGCGGGGGACCAAGAGACCCAGTACTTC	CSATSLAGDQETQYF
TRBV6-6	TRBJ1-1	.	.	TGTGCCAGCAGTTATATGAACACTGAAGCTTTCTTT	CASSYMNTEAFF
TRBV15	TRBJ1-1	once	.	TGTGCCACCAGCAGAGGGGTTGAAGCTTTCTTT	CATSRGVEAFF
TRBV28	TRBJ2-7	.	.	TGTGCCAGCAGTTTGCCACGGGCTAAGGGCCACGAGCAGTACTTC	CASSLPRAKGHEQYF
TRBV28	TRBJ2-3	.	.	TGTGCCAGCAGTTTAAGGTTCACCAAGCAGTATTTT	CASSLRFTKQYF
TRBV7-9	TRBJ2-5	many	.	TGTGCCAGCAGCTGGCCAGGAGGGGAGACCCAGTACTTC	CASSWPGGETQYF
TRBV18	TRBJ1-4	.	.	TGTGCCAGCTCACCACCCGCCAGGGGAGATGAAAAACTGTTTTTT	CASSPPARGDEKLFF
TRBV28	TRBJ2-3	.	.	TGTGCCAGCAGAACTACCTCCTCCTTCACAGATACGCAGTATTTT	CASRTTSSFTDTQYF
TRBV28	TRBJ2-7	.	.	TGTGCCAGCAGTTCCTCTCGCTCAACGGTCAGGCACTCCTACGAGCAGTACTTC	CASSSSRSTVRHSYEQYF
TRBV7-9	TRBJ2-3	few	.	TGTGCCAGCCCGAGGCTAGGCACAGATACGCAGTATTTT	CASPRLGTDTQYF
TRBV30	TRBJ2-5	.	TRBD2	TGTGCCTGTTTAGCGGGGGCAGAGACCCAGTACTTC	CACLAGAETQYF
TRBV15	TRBJ2-3	.	.	TGTGCCACCGGCGGAGGGGACTCCAAGGCAGATACGCAGTATTTT	CATGGGDSKADTQYF
TRBV7-9	TRBJ2-2	few	.	TGTGCCAGCAGCTTAGCTAGCCAGAACACCGGGGAGCTGTTTTTT	CASSLASQNTGELFF
TRBV12-3/TRBV12-4	TRBJ1-2	once	.	TGTGCCAACAGTTTAGGGTTCAGGTCGGGCTACACCTTC	CANSLGFRSGYTF
TRBV19	TRBJ1-1	.	.	TGTGCCAGTAGTCTTGGACAGACCCTAGGAGACACTGAAGCTTTCTTT	CASSLGQTLGDTEAFF
TRBV19	TRBJ1-1	few	TRBD1	TGTGCCAGTAGTATAGCCTGGGACAGGGAAGCTTTCTTT	CASSIAWDREAFF
TRBV11-2	TRBJ2-1	few	TRBD2	TGTGCCAGCAGCCCCCTGAAGGGGCGGGAGCCCAACAATGAGCAGTTCTTC	CASSPLKGREPNNEQFF
TRBV18	TRBJ2-5	few	.	TGTGCCAGCTCACCACCTCTCAGCCAAGAGACCCAGTACTTC	CASSPPLSQETQYF
TRBV9	TRBJ2-1	.	.	TGTGCCAGCAGCGATGGGGGCCACAATGAGCAGTTCTTC	CASSDGGHNEQFF
TRBV4-2	TRBJ2-1	few	.	TGTGCCAGCAGCCAAGAGGCGGGGCTCGATGAGCAGTTCTTC	CASSQEAGLDEQFF
TRBV28	TRBJ2-2	many	.	TGTGCCAGCACGGGACACTCGAACACCGGGGAGCTGTTTTTT	CASTGHSNTGELFF
TRBV28	TRBJ1-4	.	.	TGTGCCAGCAGTCCCCCCGGTTTAGGGTTGAGAAATGAAAAACTGTTTTTT	CASSPPGLGLRNEKLFF
TRBV12-5	TRBJ2-1	few	.	TGTGCTAGTGCCAAACTTGAGGGTCTTTCCTACAATGAGCAGTTCTTC	CASAKLEGLSYNEQFF
TRBV12-3/TRBV12-4	TRBJ2-5	.	TRBD2	TGTGCCAGCAGTTCCAGACTAGCGGGAGGAACTTTCGAGACCCAGTACTTC	CASSSRLAGGTFETQYF
TRBV7-6	TRBJ2-3	.	TRBD2	TGTGCCAGCAGCTTAGCGACTAGCGGTTACACAGATACGCAGTATTTT	CASSLATSGYTDTQYF
TRBV4-3	TRBJ1-3	many	.	TGCGCCAGCAGCCAAACGGGGCGCCCCTCTGGAAACACCATATATTTT	CASSQTGRPSGNTIYF
TRBV28	TRBJ1-2	few	TRBD1	TGTGCCAGCACCTACTTGCCGGGACAGGAGTTCTATGGCTACACCTTC	CASTYLPGQEFYGYTF
TRBV6-1	TRBJ2-7	.	.	TGTGCCAGCAGTGAAATTGTTTGGGGCTCCTACGAGCAGTACTTC	CASSEIVWGSYEQYF
TRBV11-2	TRBJ2-1	few	.	TGTGCCAGCAGCTTCCAAGGGGGGTTAGCGAGGTACAATGAGCAGTTCTTC	CASSFQGGLARYNEQFF
TRBV27	TRBJ1-5	few	.	TGTGCCAGCAGTCCTCAGGCTGGGGGACAGCCCCAGCATTTT	CASSPQAGGQPQHF
TRBV7-9	TRBJ1-3	few	.	TGTGCCAGCAGCTACGGCAGGCCCCGGGAGGGAAACACCATATATTTT	CASSYGRPREGNTIYF
TRBV7-9	TRBJ2-3	few	.	TGTGCCAGCACCCAACCGGGGGGCAGGACAGATACGCAGTATTTT	CASTQPGGRTDTQYF
TRBV12-3/TRBV12-4	TRBJ2-1	.	TRBD2	TGTGCCAGCAGTCCTTCCGGGACTACGAGGAGCTACAATGAGCAGTTCTTC	CASSPSGTTRSYNEQFF